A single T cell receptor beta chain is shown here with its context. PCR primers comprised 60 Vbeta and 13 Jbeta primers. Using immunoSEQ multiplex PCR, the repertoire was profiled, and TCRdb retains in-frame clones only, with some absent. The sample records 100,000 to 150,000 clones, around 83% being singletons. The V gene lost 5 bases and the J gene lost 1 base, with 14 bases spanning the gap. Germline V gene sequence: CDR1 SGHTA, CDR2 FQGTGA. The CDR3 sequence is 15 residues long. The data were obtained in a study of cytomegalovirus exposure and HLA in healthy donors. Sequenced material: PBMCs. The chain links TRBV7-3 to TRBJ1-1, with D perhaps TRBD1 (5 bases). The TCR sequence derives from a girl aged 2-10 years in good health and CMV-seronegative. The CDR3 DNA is TGTGCCAGCAGCCTCCTAGGCGGGGGGAACACTGAAGCTTTCTTT. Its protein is CASSLLGGGNTEAFF.